This T cell receptor (beta chain) came from a study of radiotherapy plus CTLA-4 blockade in lung cancer. Study-wide context: With roughly 30% of patients having disease control, objective responses were seen in roughly 18%.

CTLA-4 blockade with ipilimumab, together with focal radiation, was given to patients with chemo-refractory metastatic non-small-cell lung cancer. The protocol was immunoSEQ multiplex PCR, while the TCRdb copy is restricted to in-frame clones and leaves out a portion. The sample consists of about 100,000 clones, roughly 85% of them appearing once. The CDR3 length is 14 residues. Germline values: CDR1 WNHNN, CDR2 SYGVQD (reference sequence). The ends lost 7 bases at V and 7 bases at J; junction bases unmatched: 8. Study-wide findings and caveats: Best predicting response, reportedly, were early blood T cell clone dynamics, with interferon-beta.

Concerning this clone: Its antigen is as yet unknown.

The material sequenced was peripheral blood, taken from a patient treated with radiotherapy plus ipilimumab. V usage is TRBV10-1 and J usage is TRBJ2-1; 9 bases fit TRBD2. The sequence was collected from a human donor with non-small cell lung cancer who had stable disease on radiotherapy plus ipilimumab. As DNA, the CDR3 is TGCGCCAGCATGGGGCGGGAGGGCCCGAATGAGCAGTTCTTC. Its protein product is CASMGREGPNEQFF.